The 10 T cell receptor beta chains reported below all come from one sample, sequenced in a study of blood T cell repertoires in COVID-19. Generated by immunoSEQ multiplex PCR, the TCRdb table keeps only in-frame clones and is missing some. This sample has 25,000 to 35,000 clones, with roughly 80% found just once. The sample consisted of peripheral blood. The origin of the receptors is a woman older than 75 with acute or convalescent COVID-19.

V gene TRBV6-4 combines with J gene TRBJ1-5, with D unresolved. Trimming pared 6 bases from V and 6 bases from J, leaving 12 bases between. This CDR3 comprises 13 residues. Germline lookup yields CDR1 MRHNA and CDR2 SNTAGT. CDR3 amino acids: CASSLRVGQPQHF. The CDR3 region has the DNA TGTGCCAGCAGCCTGAGGGTGGGTCAGCCCCAGCATTTT.

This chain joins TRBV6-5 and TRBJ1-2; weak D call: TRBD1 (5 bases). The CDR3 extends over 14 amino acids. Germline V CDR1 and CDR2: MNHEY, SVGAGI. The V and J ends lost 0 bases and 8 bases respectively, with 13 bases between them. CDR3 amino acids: CASSYSKGTGGYTF. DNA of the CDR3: TGTGCCAGCAGTTACTCGAAAGGGACTGGCGGCTACACCTTC.

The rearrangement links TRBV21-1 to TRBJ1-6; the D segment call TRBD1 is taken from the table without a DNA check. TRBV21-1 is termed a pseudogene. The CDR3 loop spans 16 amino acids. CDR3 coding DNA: TGTGCCAGCAGCACCAGGGGGCTGGCCTATAATTCACCCCTCCACTTT. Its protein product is CASSTRGLAYNSPLHF.

CDR3 sequence (DNA): TGTGCCAGCAGTTTATACCCAGGACACCCCAACTATGGCTACACCTTC. This gives the protein CASSLYPGHPNYGYTF. This chain uses TRBV27 with TRBJ1-2; D might be TRBD1 (5 bases). The CDR3 extends over 16 amino acids. Germline V gives CDR1 MNHEY, CDR2 SMNVEV (reference sequence). Trimming pared 1 base from V and 2 bases from J, leaving 14 bases between.

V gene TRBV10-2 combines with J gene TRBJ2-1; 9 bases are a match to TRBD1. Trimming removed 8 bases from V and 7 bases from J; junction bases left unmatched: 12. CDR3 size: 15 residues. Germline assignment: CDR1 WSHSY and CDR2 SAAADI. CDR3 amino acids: CASLSTGGGRNEQFF. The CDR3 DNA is TGCGCCAGCCTCTCGACAGGGGGGGGTAGGAATGAGCAGTTCTTC.

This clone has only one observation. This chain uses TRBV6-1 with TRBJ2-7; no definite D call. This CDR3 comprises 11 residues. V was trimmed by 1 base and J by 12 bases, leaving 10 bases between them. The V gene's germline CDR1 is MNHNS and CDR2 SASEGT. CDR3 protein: CASSEGGPRYF. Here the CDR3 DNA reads TGTGCCAGCAGTGAAGGTGGCCCCCGGTACTTC.

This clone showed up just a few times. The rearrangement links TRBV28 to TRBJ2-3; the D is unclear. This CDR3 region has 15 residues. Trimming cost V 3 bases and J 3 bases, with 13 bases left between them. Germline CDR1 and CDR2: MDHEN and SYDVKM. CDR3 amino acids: CASSLLAVGTDTQYF. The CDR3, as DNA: TGTGCCAGCAGTTTGCTTGCGGTCGGAACAGATACGCAGTATTTT.

CDR3 amino acids: CAISESQGDQPQHF. In DNA, the CDR3 is TGTGCCATCAGTGAGTCGCAGGGGGATCAGCCCCAGCATTTT. The V and J genes are TRBV10-3 and TRBJ1-5, with 7 bases that match TRBD1. There are 14 residues in the CDR3. Germline CDR1 reads ENHRY; CDR2 reads SYGVKD. Trimming took 0 bases from V and 5 from J; bases not matched to a gene: 1.

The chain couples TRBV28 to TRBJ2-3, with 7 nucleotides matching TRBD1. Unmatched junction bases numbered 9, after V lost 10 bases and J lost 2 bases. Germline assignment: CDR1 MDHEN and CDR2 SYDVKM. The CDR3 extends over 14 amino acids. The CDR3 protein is CATQGDRDTDTQYF. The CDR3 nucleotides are TGTGCCACCCAAGGGGACAGAGACACAGATACGCAGTATTTT.

CDR3 loop: CASSLGVGNQPQHF. CDR3 DNA sequence: TGTGCCAGCAGCTTGGGCGTTGGCAATCAGCCCCAGCATTTT. V gene TRBV5-6 combines with J gene TRBJ1-5; D ambiguous. The CDR3 has 14 amino acids. Trimming shortened V by 0 bases and J by 2 bases, and 6 bases separated the two germline ends. The germline CDR1 and CDR2 sequences are SGHDT and YYEEEE.